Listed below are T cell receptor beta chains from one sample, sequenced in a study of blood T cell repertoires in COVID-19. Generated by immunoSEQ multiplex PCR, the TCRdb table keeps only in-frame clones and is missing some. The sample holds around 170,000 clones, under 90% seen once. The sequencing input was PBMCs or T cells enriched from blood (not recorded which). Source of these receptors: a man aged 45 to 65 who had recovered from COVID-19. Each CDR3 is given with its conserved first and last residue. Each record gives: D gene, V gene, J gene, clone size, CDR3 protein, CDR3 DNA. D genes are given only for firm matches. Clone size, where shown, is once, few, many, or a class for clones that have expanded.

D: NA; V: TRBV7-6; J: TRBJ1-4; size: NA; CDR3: CASSPSVAGSEKLFF; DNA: TGTGCCAGCAGCCCTAGTGTGGCGGGGAGTGAAAAACTGTTTTTT
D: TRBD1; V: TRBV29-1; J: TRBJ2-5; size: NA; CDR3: CSVVAQGAQETQYF; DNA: TGCAGCGTTGTAGCACAGGGGGCCCAAGAGACCCAGTACTTC
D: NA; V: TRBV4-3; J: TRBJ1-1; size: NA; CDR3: CASSQEAAWNTEAFF; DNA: TGCGCCAGCAGCCAAGAGGCGGCTTGGAACACTGAAGCTTTCTTT
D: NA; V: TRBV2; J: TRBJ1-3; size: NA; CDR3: CASSSQGPGNTIYF; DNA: TGTGCCAGCAGTTCGCAGGGGCCGGGAAACACCATATATTTT
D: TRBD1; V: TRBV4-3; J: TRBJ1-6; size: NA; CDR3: CASRRDSLGSYNSPLHF; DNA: TGCGCCAGCAGGCGGGACAGCCTTGGCTCCTATAATTCACCCCTCCACTTT
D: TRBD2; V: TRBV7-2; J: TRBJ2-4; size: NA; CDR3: CASSPSGGGSNIQYF; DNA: TGTGCCAGCAGTCCTAGCGGGGGTGGGTCGAACATTCAGTACTTC
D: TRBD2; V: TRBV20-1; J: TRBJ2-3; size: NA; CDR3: CSASASGGVLDTQYF; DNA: TGCAGTGCTAGTGCTAGCGGGGGGGTACTAGATACGCAGTATTTT
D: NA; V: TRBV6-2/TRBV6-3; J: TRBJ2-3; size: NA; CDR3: CASSYSSLAMRVSSTDTQYF; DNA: TGTGCCAGCAGTTACTCGTCACTAGCTATGCGAGTATCTAGCACAGATACGCAGTATTTT
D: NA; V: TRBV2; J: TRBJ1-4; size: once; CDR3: CASSDRATNEKLFF; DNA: TGTGCCAGCAGTGATCGTGCAACTAATGAAAAACTGTTTTTT
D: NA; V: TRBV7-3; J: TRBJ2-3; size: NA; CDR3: CASSLTFGFMAQYF; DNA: TGTGCCAGCAGCTTAACGTTTGGCTTCATGGCGCAGTATTTT
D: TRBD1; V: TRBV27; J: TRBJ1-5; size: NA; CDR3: CASSCPPGDRGDQPQHF; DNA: TGTGCCAGCAGTTGCCCCCCTGGGGACAGGGGAGATCAGCCCCAGCATTTT
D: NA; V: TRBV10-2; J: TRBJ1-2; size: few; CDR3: CASGRQAEGGYTF; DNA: TGCGCCAGCGGACGACAGGCCGAAGGTGGCTACACCTTC
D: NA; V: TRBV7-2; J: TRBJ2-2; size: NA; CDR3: CASSPGSGAGELFF; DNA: TGTGCCAGCAGCCCAGGTAGTGGCGCCGGGGAGCTGTTTTTT
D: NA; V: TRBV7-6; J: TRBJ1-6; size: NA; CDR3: CASSLLDLGRTNSPLHF; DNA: TGTGCCAGCAGCTTATTAGATCTGGGGCGGACAAATTCACCCCTCCACTTT
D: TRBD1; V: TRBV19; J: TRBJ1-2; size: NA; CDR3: CASSRQGSYGYTF; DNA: TGTGCCAGTAGTCGACAGGGTTCCTATGGCTACACCTTC
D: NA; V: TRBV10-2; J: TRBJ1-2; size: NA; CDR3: CASSESTNYGYTF; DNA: TGCGCCAGCAGTGAGTCTACTAACTATGGCTACACCTTC
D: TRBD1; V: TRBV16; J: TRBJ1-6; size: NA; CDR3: CASSQSAGGDSPLHF; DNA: TGTGCCAGCAGCCAATCGGCAGGGGGCGATTCACCCCTCCACTTT
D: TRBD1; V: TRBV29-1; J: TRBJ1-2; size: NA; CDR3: CSVESTGGWIYGYTF; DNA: TGCAGCGTTGAATCTACAGGGGGCTGGATCTATGGCTACACCTTC
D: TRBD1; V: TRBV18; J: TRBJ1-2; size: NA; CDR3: CASSPLGTDVNGYTF; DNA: TGTGCCAGCTCACCCCTCGGGACAGACGTGAATGGCTACACCTTC
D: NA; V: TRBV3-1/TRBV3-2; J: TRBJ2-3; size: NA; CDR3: CASSFGGTDTQYF; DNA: TGTGCCAGCAGCTTCGGGGGCACAGATACGCAGTATTTT
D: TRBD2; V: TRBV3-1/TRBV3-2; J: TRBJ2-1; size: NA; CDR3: CASSLTLAGSYNEQFF; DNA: TGTGCCAGCAGCCTGACTCTAGCGGGCTCCTACAATGAGCAGTTCTTC
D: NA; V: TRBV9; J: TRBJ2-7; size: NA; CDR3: CASSVLDNSYEQYF; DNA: TGTGCCAGCAGCGTATTGGACAACTCCTACGAGCAGTACTTC
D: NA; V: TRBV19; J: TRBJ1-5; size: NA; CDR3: CASSNTGLGAQPQHF; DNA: TGTGCCAGTAGTAATACAGGGCTGGGGGCGCAGCCCCAGCATTTT
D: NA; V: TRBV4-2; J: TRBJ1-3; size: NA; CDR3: CASSQDRVVGNTIYF; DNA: TGTGCCAGCAGCCAAGATCGGGTTGTGGGAAACACCATATATTTT
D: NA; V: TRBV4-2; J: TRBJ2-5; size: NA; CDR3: CASSQEEGSLETQYF; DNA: TGTGCCAGCAGCCAAGAAGAGGGTAGTCTCGAGACCCAGTACTTC
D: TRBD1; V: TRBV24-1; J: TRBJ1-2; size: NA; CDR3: CATSDGGQGYGYTF; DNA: TGTGCCACCAGTGATGGGGGACAGGGGTATGGCTACACCTTC
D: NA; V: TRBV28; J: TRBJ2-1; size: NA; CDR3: CASSLNRAEQFF; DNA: TGTGCCAGCAGTTTAAACAGGGCTGAGCAGTTCTTC
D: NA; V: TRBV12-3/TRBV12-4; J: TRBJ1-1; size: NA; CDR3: CASSLQGNTEAFF; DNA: TGTGCCAGCAGTTTACAGGGGAACACTGAAGCTTTCTTT
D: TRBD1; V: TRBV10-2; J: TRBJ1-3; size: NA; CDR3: CASSAGQINTIYF; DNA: TGCGCCAGCAGTGCGGGACAGATAAACACCATATATTTT
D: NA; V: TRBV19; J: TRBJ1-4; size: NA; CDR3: CASSWSATNEKLFF; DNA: TGTGCCAGTAGTTGGTCAGCAACTAATGAAAAACTGTTTTTT
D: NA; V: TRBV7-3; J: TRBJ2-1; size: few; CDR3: CASSLTRSNEQFF; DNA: TGTGCCAGCAGCTTAACGAGGAGCAATGAGCAGTTCTTC
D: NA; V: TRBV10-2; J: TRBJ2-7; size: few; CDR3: CASSEGHEQYF; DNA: TGCGCCAGCAGTGAGGGCCACGAGCAGTACTTC
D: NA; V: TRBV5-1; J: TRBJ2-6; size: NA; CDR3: CASSLGQLSGANVLTF; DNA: TGCGCCAGCAGCTTGGGACAACTCTCTGGGGCCAACGTCCTGACTTTC
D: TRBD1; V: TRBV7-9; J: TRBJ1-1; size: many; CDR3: CASSFTGGDYTEAFF; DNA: TGTGCCAGCAGCTTCACAGGGGGCGATTATACTGAAGCTTTCTTT
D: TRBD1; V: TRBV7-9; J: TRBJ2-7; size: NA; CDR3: CASSTDRGQLKYF; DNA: TGTGCCAGCAGCACGGACAGGGGACAACTGAAGTACTTC
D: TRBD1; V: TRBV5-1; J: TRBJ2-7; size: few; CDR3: CASSLDRGSSYEQYF; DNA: TGCGCCAGCAGCTTGGACAGGGGGAGCTCCTACGAGCAGTACTTC
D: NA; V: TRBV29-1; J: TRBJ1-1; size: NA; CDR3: CSVEDWDQTGTGNEAFF; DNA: TGCAGCGTTGAAGATTGGGACCAAACAGGGACCGGTAATGAAGCTTTCTTT
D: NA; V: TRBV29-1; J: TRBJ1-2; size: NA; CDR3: CSVEVQMNYGYTF; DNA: TGCAGCGTTGAAGTACAGATGAACTATGGCTACACCTTC
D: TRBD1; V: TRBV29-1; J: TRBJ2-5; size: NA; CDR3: CSVATGVGETQYF; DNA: TGCAGCGTTGCCACAGGGGTCGGAGAGACCCAGTACTTC
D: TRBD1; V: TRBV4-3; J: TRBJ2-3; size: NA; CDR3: CASSLGQGWADTQYF; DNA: TGCGCCAGCAGTCTTGGACAGGGATGGGCAGATACGCAGTATTTT
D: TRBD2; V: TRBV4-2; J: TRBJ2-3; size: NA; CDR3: CASSQRGAGGPRNTDTQYF; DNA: TGTGCCAGCAGCCAACGGGGAGCGGGGGGGCCTCGGAACACAGATACGCAGTATTTT
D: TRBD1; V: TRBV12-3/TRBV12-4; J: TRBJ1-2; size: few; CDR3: CASSHDRGYGYTF; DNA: TGTGCCAGCAGCCATGACAGGGGGTATGGCTACACCTTC
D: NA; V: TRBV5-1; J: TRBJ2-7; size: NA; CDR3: CASSPAGYEQYF; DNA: TGCGCCAGCAGCCCGGCCGGGTACGAGCAGTACTTC
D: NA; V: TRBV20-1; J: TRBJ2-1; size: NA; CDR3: CSARSNNEQFF; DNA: TGCAGTGCTCGCTCTAACAATGAGCAGTTCTTC
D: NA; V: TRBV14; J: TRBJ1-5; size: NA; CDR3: CASSRGGNQPQHF; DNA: TGTGCCAGCAGCCGAGGAGGGAACCAGCCCCAGCATTTT
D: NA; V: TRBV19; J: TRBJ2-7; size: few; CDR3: CASSSSGEQYF; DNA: TGTGCCAGTAGTAGCAGCGGCGAGCAGTACTTC
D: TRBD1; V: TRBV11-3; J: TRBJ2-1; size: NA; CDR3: CASSLEGQGYNEQFF; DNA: TGTGCCAGCAGCTTAGAGGGACAGGGGTACAATGAGCAGTTCTTC
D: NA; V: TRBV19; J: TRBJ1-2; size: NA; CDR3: CASSRRQTDGYTF; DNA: TGTGCCAGTAGTAGACGACAGACCGATGGCTACACCTTC
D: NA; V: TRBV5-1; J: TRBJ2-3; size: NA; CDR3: CASSFSGFDFTDTQYF; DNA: TGCGCCAGCAGCTTCTCAGGGTTTGATTTTACAGATACGCAGTATTTT